This TCR beta chain was documented in a study of identifying expanded T cells in peripheral blood. A note on this clone: Antigen: not known.

Study results and limitations: Differentially abundant clones: roughly 1.2 between replicates, 16.4 at roughly 13 days, 18 to 20 at four. Variance in clone template counts between roughly two-week samples significantly increased with total template count across all healthy donors.

Here immunoSEQ multiplex PCR was the method, and the copy in TCRdb shows in-frame clones only, minus some. Of around 70,000 clones in the sample, 85% to 90% were seen once. Germline CDR1 is SGDLS and CDR2 is YYNGEE. The CDR3 runs to 17 residues. The V and J ends lost 3 bases and 10 bases, in that order; junction bases with no gene match: 14. The sequence was collected from a person aged 18-70 years in good health. Source material: blood. The V and J genes are TRBV9 and TRBJ2-1, with 12 bases aligning to TRBD2. CDR3: CASSALTASGGAYEQFF. In DNA form, the CDR3 reads TGTGCCAGCAGCGCACTTACCGCTAGCGGGGGGGCATACGAGCAGTTCTTC.